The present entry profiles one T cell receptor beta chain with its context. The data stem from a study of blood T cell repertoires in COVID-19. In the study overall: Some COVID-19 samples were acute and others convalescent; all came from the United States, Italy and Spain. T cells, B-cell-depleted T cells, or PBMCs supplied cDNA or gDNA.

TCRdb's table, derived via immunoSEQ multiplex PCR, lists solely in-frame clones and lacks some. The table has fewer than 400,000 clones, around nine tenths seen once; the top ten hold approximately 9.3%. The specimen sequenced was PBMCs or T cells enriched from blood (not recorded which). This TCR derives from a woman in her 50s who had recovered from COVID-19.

CDR3 residues: CASSVGAGDRYEQYF. As DNA, the CDR3 is TGTGCCAGCAGCGTAGGAGCGGGGGATCGCTACGAGCAGTACTTC. This chain connects TRBV9 to TRBJ2-7, with 8 bases identical to TRBD2. V dropped 0 bases and J dropped 3; count of bases not matched to a gene: 5. This CDR3 comprises 15 residues. CDR1 is SGDLS, CDR2 YYNGEE, per germline.